A selection of T cell receptor beta chains follows, all from one sample in a study of T cell responses to AZD1222 COVID-19 vaccine. Produced via immunoSEQ multiplex PCR; TCRdb's table is partial and in-frame only. The data hold around 73,000 clones, with approximately 92% observed a single time. This specimen was peripheral blood, taken 28 days after the second AZD1222 dose. The source of these receptors is an adult who received the AZD1222 COVID-19 vaccine. The CDR3 runs from the conserved cysteine through the conserved F or W. The order of the fields is clone size, J gene, D gene, V gene, CDR3 protein, CDR3 DNA. The D gene is left open where the match is weak. Rows may omit the clone size; those that give it use once, few, many or a size class.

clone_size: few; j_call: TRBJ2-1; d_call: TRBD1; v_call: TRBV28; cdr3_aa: CASRASRDRGVEQFF; cdr3_nt: TGTGCCAGCAGAGCCTCCCGGGACAGGGGGGTCGAGCAGTTCTTC
clone_size: .; j_call: TRBJ2-7; d_call: TRBD1; v_call: TRBV5-4; cdr3_aa: CASSPDRGFYEQYF; cdr3_nt: TGTGCCAGCAGCCCAGACAGGGGCTTCTACGAGCAGTACTTC
clone_size: .; j_call: TRBJ1-1; d_call: .; v_call: TRBV2; cdr3_aa: CASSRRVEGMNTEAFF; cdr3_nt: TGTGCCAGCAGTCGTCGTGTCGAAGGGATGAACACTGAAGCTTTCTTT
clone_size: .; j_call: TRBJ1-4; d_call: TRBD1; v_call: TRBV9; cdr3_aa: CASSVDRGRNEKLFF; cdr3_nt: TGTGCCAGCAGCGTTGACAGGGGGAGGAATGAAAAACTGTTTTTT
clone_size: few; j_call: TRBJ2-1; d_call: TRBD2; v_call: TRBV6-5; cdr3_aa: CASRPGLAYNEQFF; cdr3_nt: TGTGCCAGCAGACCCGGACTAGCTTACAATGAGCAGTTCTTC
clone_size: .; j_call: TRBJ2-3; d_call: TRBD1; v_call: TRBV28; cdr3_aa: CASSFGGQGITDTQYF; cdr3_nt: TGTGCCAGCAGTTTTGGGGGACAGGGAATAACAGATACGCAGTATTTT
clone_size: .; j_call: TRBJ1-4; d_call: .; v_call: TRBV18; cdr3_aa: CASSPGAANEKLFF; cdr3_nt: TGTGCCAGCTCACCAGGAGCGGCTAATGAAAAACTGTTTTTT
clone_size: .; j_call: TRBJ2-7; d_call: .; v_call: TRBV28; cdr3_aa: CASSSRSGQSGYEQYF; cdr3_nt: TGTGCCAGCAGTTCCAGATCGGGACAATCCGGGTACGAGCAGTACTTC
clone_size: .; j_call: TRBJ2-3; d_call: .; v_call: TRBV19; cdr3_aa: CASSLLGTPSTDTQYF; cdr3_nt: TGTGCCAGTAGTCTCCTAGGGACACCGAGCACAGATACGCAGTATTTT
clone_size: .; j_call: TRBJ2-7; d_call: .; v_call: TRBV7-2; cdr3_aa: CASSLAGRDISYEQYF; cdr3_nt: TGTGCCAGCAGCTTAGCTGGGCGAGACATCTCCTACGAGCAGTACTTC
clone_size: .; j_call: TRBJ1-5; d_call: TRBD1; v_call: TRBV5-1; cdr3_aa: CASSLDRGYQPQHF; cdr3_nt: TGCGCCAGCAGCTTGGACAGGGGTTATCAGCCCCAGCATTTT
clone_size: .; j_call: TRBJ1-1; d_call: TRBD1; v_call: TRBV11-2; cdr3_aa: CASSLDRGTEAFF; cdr3_nt: TGTGCCAGCAGCCTGGACAGGGGTACTGAAGCTTTCTTT
clone_size: .; j_call: TRBJ1-1; d_call: .; v_call: TRBV3-1/TRBV3-2; cdr3_aa: CASSQVGGNTEAFF; cdr3_nt: TGTGCCAGCAGCCAAGTCGGGGGGAACACTGAAGCTTTCTTT
clone_size: once; j_call: TRBJ2-1; d_call: TRBD2; v_call: TRBV10-3; cdr3_aa: CAISALAGGSYNEQFF; cdr3_nt: TGTGCCATCAGTGCACTAGCGGGAGGGTCCTACAATGAGCAGTTCTTC
clone_size: .; j_call: TRBJ2-1; d_call: .; v_call: TRBV19; cdr3_aa: CASSNRAVNEQFF; cdr3_nt: TGTGCCAGCAGTAACAGGGCGGTCAATGAGCAGTTCTTC
clone_size: .; j_call: TRBJ2-1; d_call: TRBD2; v_call: TRBV20-1; cdr3_aa: CSASRLAAYNEQFF; cdr3_nt: TGCAGTGCTAGTCGACTAGCGGCCTACAATGAGCAGTTCTTC
clone_size: .; j_call: TRBJ2-3; d_call: TRBD1; v_call: TRBV27; cdr3_aa: CASSRQGTDTQYF; cdr3_nt: TGTGCCAGCAGTAGACAGGGGACAGATACGCAGTATTTT
clone_size: once; j_call: TRBJ2-2; d_call: .; v_call: TRBV2; cdr3_aa: CASRDNTGELFF; cdr3_nt: TGTGCCAGCAGGGACAATACCGGGGAGCTGTTTTTT
clone_size: .; j_call: TRBJ2-1; d_call: TRBD2; v_call: TRBV7-9; cdr3_aa: CASSQILSRLAGGGEQFF; cdr3_nt: TGTGCCAGCAGCCAAATCTTAAGCCGACTAGCGGGGGGCGGGGAGCAGTTCTTC
clone_size: .; j_call: TRBJ2-2; d_call: TRBD1; v_call: TRBV27; cdr3_aa: CASSMSWDRGANTGELFF; cdr3_nt: TGTGCCAGCAGTATGTCGTGGGACAGGGGAGCGAACACCGGGGAGCTGTTTTTT
clone_size: once; j_call: TRBJ2-7; d_call: TRBD1; v_call: TRBV27; cdr3_aa: CASSFRTGTGGSYEQYF; cdr3_nt: TGTGCCAGCAGTTTTAGAACCGGGACAGGGGGCTCCTACGAGCAGTACTTC
clone_size: few; j_call: TRBJ2-2; d_call: .; v_call: TRBV6-5; cdr3_aa: CASSPGRTATGELFF; cdr3_nt: TGTGCCAGCAGCCCCGGGAGGACAGCCACCGGGGAGCTGTTTTTT
clone_size: .; j_call: TRBJ2-1; d_call: .; v_call: TRBV19; cdr3_aa: CASSIPNPPEQFF; cdr3_nt: TGTGCCAGTAGTATACCGAACCCACCTGAGCAGTTCTTC
clone_size: .; j_call: TRBJ1-6; d_call: .; v_call: TRBV18; cdr3_aa: CASSPGPRGSPLHF; cdr3_nt: TGTGCCAGCTCACCAGGCCCAAGGGGTTCACCCCTCCACTTT
clone_size: once; j_call: TRBJ2-1; d_call: TRBD2; v_call: TRBV5-6; cdr3_aa: CASSFRTSGPNEQFF; cdr3_nt: TGTGCCAGCAGCTTTCGGACTAGCGGTCCGAATGAGCAGTTCTTC
clone_size: .; j_call: TRBJ2-1; d_call: .; v_call: TRBV19; cdr3_aa: CASSAARTRNEQFF; cdr3_nt: TGTGCCAGTAGTGCGGCGCGGACACGCAATGAGCAGTTCTTC
clone_size: .; j_call: TRBJ1-2; d_call: TRBD1; v_call: TRBV6-2/TRBV6-3; cdr3_aa: CASSSGQGYNGYTF; cdr3_nt: TGTGCCAGCAGTTCAGGACAGGGTTACAATGGCTACACCTTC
clone_size: .; j_call: TRBJ2-5; d_call: TRBD1; v_call: TRBV6-5; cdr3_aa: CASSPSQGIGETQYF; cdr3_nt: TGTGCCAGCAGTCCATCACAGGGGATCGGGGAGACCCAGTACTTC
clone_size: .; j_call: TRBJ2-5; d_call: .; v_call: TRBV5-1; cdr3_aa: CASSLGVGIGGSEAQYF; cdr3_nt: TGCGCCAGCAGCTTGGGAGTCGGCATTGGGGGCTCCGAGGCCCAGTACTTC
clone_size: .; j_call: TRBJ2-6; d_call: TRBD1; v_call: TRBV6-2/TRBV6-3; cdr3_aa: CASSNPGGLDGANVLTF; cdr3_nt: TGTGCCAGCAGCAACCCAGGGGGATTAGATGGGGCCAACGTCCTGACTTTC
clone_size: once; j_call: TRBJ1-1; d_call: .; v_call: TRBV30; cdr3_aa: CAWTGRWNTEAFF; cdr3_nt: TGTGCCTGGACAGGCAGATGGAACACTGAAGCTTTCTTT
clone_size: once; j_call: TRBJ2-7; d_call: TRBD1; v_call: TRBV28; cdr3_aa: CASSWRPETGFDEQYF; cdr3_nt: TGTGCCAGCAGTTGGAGACCCGAGACAGGGTTTGACGAGCAGTACTTC
clone_size: .; j_call: TRBJ2-7; d_call: .; v_call: TRBV5-6; cdr3_aa: CASSLSGGESYEQYF; cdr3_nt: TGTGCCAGCAGCTTATCAGGAGGTGAAAGCTACGAGCAGTACTTC
clone_size: once; j_call: TRBJ2-2; d_call: .; v_call: TRBV5-1; cdr3_aa: CASSLGSDHGELFF; cdr3_nt: TGCGCCAGCAGCTTGGGGTCCGACCACGGGGAGCTGTTTTTT
clone_size: .; j_call: TRBJ1-1; d_call: .; v_call: TRBV7-2; cdr3_aa: CASSIGGREAFF; cdr3_nt: TGTGCCAGCAGCATTGGCGGGAGGGAAGCTTTCTTT
clone_size: .; j_call: TRBJ1-1; d_call: .; v_call: TRBV21-1; cdr3_aa: CASRPRAGPAEAFF; cdr3_nt: TGTGCCAGCAGACCCCGGGCAGGGCCTGCTGAAGCTTTCTTT
clone_size: once; j_call: TRBJ2-1; d_call: .; v_call: TRBV11-2; cdr3_aa: CASSFVGREQFF; cdr3_nt: TGTGCCAGCAGCTTCGTAGGCCGAGAGCAGTTCTTC
clone_size: .; j_call: TRBJ1-3; d_call: TRBD1; v_call: TRBV19; cdr3_aa: CASTKGTGSGNTIYF; cdr3_nt: TGTGCCAGTACAAAGGGGACAGGTTCAGGAAACACCATATATTTT
clone_size: .; j_call: TRBJ2-3; d_call: TRBD2; v_call: TRBV6-1; cdr3_aa: CASSATSGSPSDTQYF; cdr3_nt: TGTGCCAGCAGTGCCACTAGCGGGAGTCCCTCAGATACGCAGTATTTT
clone_size: .; j_call: TRBJ1-3; d_call: .; v_call: TRBV5-4; cdr3_aa: CASSLEGGAGNTIYF; cdr3_nt: TGTGCCAGCAGCTTGGAAGGGGGTGCTGGAAACACCATATATTTT
clone_size: .; j_call: TRBJ2-5; d_call: .; v_call: TRBV25-1; cdr3_aa: CASSVGGRAAQETQYF; cdr3_nt: TGTGCCAGCAGCGTTGGTGGCAGGGCGGCGCAAGAGACCCAGTACTTC
clone_size: .; j_call: TRBJ2-2; d_call: .; v_call: TRBV9; cdr3_aa: CASSVVSRPNTGELFF; cdr3_nt: TGTGCCAGCAGCGTAGTTTCGCGTCCGAACACCGGGGAGCTGTTTTTT
clone_size: few; j_call: TRBJ2-5; d_call: .; v_call: TRBV10-3; cdr3_aa: CAIRASAQETQYF; cdr3_nt: TGTGCCATCAGGGCTAGCGCCCAAGAGACCCAGTACTTC
clone_size: .; j_call: TRBJ1-2; d_call: TRBD1; v_call: TRBV19; cdr3_aa: CASSPQGRVYGYTF; cdr3_nt: TGTGCCAGTAGCCCACAGGGGAGAGTCTATGGCTACACCTTC
clone_size: .; j_call: TRBJ2-7; d_call: .; v_call: TRBV18; cdr3_aa: CASSPPLGDPYEQYF; cdr3_nt: TGTGCCAGCTCACCACCGCTGGGGGACCCCTACGAGCAGTACTTC
clone_size: .; j_call: TRBJ2-5; d_call: TRBD1; v_call: TRBV20-1; cdr3_aa: CSASKGGGETQYF; cdr3_nt: TGCAGTGCTAGTAAAGGGGGCGGAGAGACCCAGTACTTC
clone_size: .; j_call: TRBJ2-7; d_call: .; v_call: TRBV5-4; cdr3_aa: CASSLNPGADQYF; cdr3_nt: TGTGCCAGCAGCTTGAACCCCGGGGCAGACCAGTACTTC
clone_size: .; j_call: TRBJ2-2; d_call: TRBD2; v_call: TRBV7-3; cdr3_aa: CASSLAGGGTGELFF; cdr3_nt: TGTGCCAGCAGCCTAGCGGGAGGGGGCACCGGGGAGCTGTTTTTT